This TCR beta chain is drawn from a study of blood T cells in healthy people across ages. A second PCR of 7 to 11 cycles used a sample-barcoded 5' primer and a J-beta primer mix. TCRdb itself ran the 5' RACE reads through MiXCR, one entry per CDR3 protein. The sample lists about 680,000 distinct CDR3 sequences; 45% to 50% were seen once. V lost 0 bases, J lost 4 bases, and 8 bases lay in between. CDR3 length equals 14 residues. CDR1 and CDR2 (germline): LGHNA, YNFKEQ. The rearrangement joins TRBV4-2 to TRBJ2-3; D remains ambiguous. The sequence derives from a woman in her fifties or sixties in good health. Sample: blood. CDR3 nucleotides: TGTGCCAGCAGCCAAGAGGGCCTCCCAGATACGCAGTATTTT. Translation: CASSQEGLPDTQYF.